These 21 T cell receptor beta chains were sequenced from one sample in a study of PD-1 blockade in classical Hodgkin lymphoma. All the patients suffered relapse after autologous stem cell transplantation, and brentuximab vedotin exposure differed. Sequencing was performed with immunoSEQ multiplex PCR; in TCRdb, only in-frame clones are kept and a portion is missing. This sample has approximately 98,000 clones; approximately 90% occur once, and the top ten carry 15% to 20%. The sequencing here drew on peripheral blood mononuclear cells (PBMCs), taken before the second cycle of nivolumab. The receptors stem from a human donor with classical Hodgkin lymphoma.

The J gene is TRBJ2-7, the V gene TRBV18; 12 nucleotides line up with TRBD2. The trim removed 5 bases at V and 4 bases at J, leaving 3 bases unmatched. The CDR3 sequence is 14 residues long. The germline CDR1 and CDR2 sequences are KGHSH and LQKENI. The CDR3 region has the DNA TGTGCCAGCTCATCGACTAGCGGGAGTTACGAGCAGTACTTC. Translating it yields CASSSTSGSYEQYF.

The rearrangement links TRBV10-2 to TRBJ2-3, with D perhaps matching TRBD1 or TRBD2 (5 bases each). The CDR3 contains 12 residues. Trimming removed 7 bases at V and 6 bases at J, with 11 bases between. Germline V CDR1 and CDR2: WSHSY, SAAADI. The CDR3 protein is CASTSGADTQYF. The CDR3, as DNA: TGCGCCAGCACTTCCGGGGCGGATACGCAGTATTTT.

The J gene is TRBJ2-1, the V gene TRBV9, with 8 positions matching TRBD2. Germline CDR1 and CDR2: SGDLS and YYNGEE. The CDR3 totals 15 residues. The J segment lost 6 bases and the V segment lost 3 bases, leaving 8 bases of the junction unmatched. CDR3 bases: TGTGCCAGCAGCGAACCGGGGGGGAGCATCAATGAGCAGTTCTTC. This sequence encodes CASSEPGGSINEQFF.

This chain's CDR3 is CATSRDLSTQYF. The CDR3 region has the DNA TGTGCCACCAGCAGAGATCTTTCTACGCAGTATTTT. This chain links TRBV15 with TRBJ2-3; D call uncertain. CDR1 is LNHNV and CDR2 is YYDKDF in the germline V gene (reference sequence). V was trimmed by 0 bases and J by 8 bases, leaving 6 bases between them. The CDR3 has 12 amino acids.

The chain recombines TRBV20-1 with TRBJ2-7; D remains unclear. Trimming took off 5 bases at V and 7 bases at J, with 9 bases between the two ends. This CDR3 is built from 10 residues. From germline, CDR1 is DFQATT and CDR2 SNEGSKA (reference sequence). CDR3: CSAAAREQYF. The CDR3, as DNA: TGCAGTGCTGCCGCCAGGGAGCAGTACTTC.

The V call is TRBV5-4, the J call TRBJ2-1; 7 bases map to TRBD2. The CDR3 has 16 residues. Germline CDR1 reads SGHNT; CDR2 reads YYREEE (reference sequence). Trimming removed 0 bases from V and 2 bases from J; junction bases left unmatched: 5. For the CDR3, the DNA is TGTGCCAGCAGCTTGGACGGGAGCGGGACCTACAATGAGCAGTTCTTC. Translated, it gives CASSLDGSGTYNEQFF.

The V gene is TRBV30, the J gene TRBJ2-7; possible D gene TRBD1, 5 bases. The CDR3 runs 14 residues. Per the germline V gene, CDR1 is GTSNPN and CDR2 is SVGIG (reference sequence). With 3 bases removed from V and 4 bases from J, the gap between germline ends came to 16 bases. The CDR3 region has the DNA TGTGCCTGGAGCCCAAGGGGTCAGTTATACGAGCAGTACTTC. It yields the protein CAWSPRGQLYEQYF.

The CDR3 loop reads CASSQGGWPDTQYF. DNA for the CDR3: TGTGCCAGCAGCCAAGGGGGGTGGCCAGATACGCAGTATTTT. J is TRBJ2-3 and V is TRBV14; D assignment may be TRBD1 or TRBD2 (5 bases each). CDR3 length: 14 residues. Trimming left V 1 base short and J 4 bases short, with 9 bases between. The germline V gene has CDR1 SGHDN and CDR2 FVKESK.

The chain is built from TRBV5-1 and TRBJ2-7, with unresolved D. V lost 1 base to trimming and J lost 5 bases, with 13 bases between them. The germline V gene encodes CDR1 SGHRS and CDR2 YFSETQ. The CDR3 is 14 residues long. CDR3 protein: CASSLLWTTNEQYF. The CDR3 DNA reads as TGCGCCAGCAGCTTGCTATGGACCACTAACGAGCAGTACTTC.

The chain carries TRBV28 and TRBJ2-7; D uncertain. Germline V lookup: CDR1 MDHEN, CDR2 SYDVKM. The CDR3 is 14 amino acids. Trimming left V 5 bases short and J 0 bases short, with 11 bases between. The CDR3 bases are TGTGCCAGCAGTCCCCGACTGAGCTCCTACGAGCAGTACTTC. Residues: CASSPRLSSYEQYF.

This clone is a singleton in its sample. The gene calls are TRBV7-6 and TRBJ2-2; 7 bases are shared with TRBD2. Trimming took 2 bases from V and 2 from J; bases not matched to a gene: 14. The germline gives CDR1 SGHVS, CDR2 FNYEAQ. The CDR3 totals 19 residues. CDR3 bases: TGTGCCAGCAGCTTATCTCCGGCTAGCGGTATAATAAACACCGGGGAGCTGTTTTTT. It is translated as CASSLSPASGIINTGELFF. The whole variable domain, filled in from reference TRBV7-6 and TRBJ2-2, reads GAGVSQSPRYKVTKRGQDVALRCDPISGHVSLYWYRQALGQGPEFLTYFNYEAQQDKSGLPNDRFSAERPEGSISTLTIQRTEQRDSAMYRCASSLSPASGIINTGELFFGEGSRLTVL.

This chain uses TRBV2 with TRBJ2-1; maybe TRBD1 (5 bases). The germline V gene has CDR1 SNHLY and CDR2 FYNNEI. The CDR3 runs 19 residues. The ends were cut back, 6 bases at V and 1 base at J, with 25 bases in the middle. The CDR3 loop is CASRAGMGSLARSYNEQFF. CDR3 sequence (DNA): TGTGCCAGCAGGGCAGGGATGGGATCTTTGGCGAGGTCCTACAATGAGCAGTTCTTC.

This chain connects TRBV19 to TRBJ1-2; 7 positions agree with TRBD1. Germline CDR1 and CDR2: LNHDA and SQIVND (reference sequence). The CDR3 extends over 12 amino acids. V lost 10 bases to trimming and J lost 5 bases; unmatched junction nucleotides: 7. The CDR3 region has the DNA TGTGCCACTTCCAGGGGGTCTTATGGCTACACCTTC. Its protein is CATSRGSYGYTF.

The J gene is TRBJ1-2, the V gene TRBV5-1; no clear D. CDR3 length: 15 amino acids. V was shortened by 0 bases and J by 4 bases, with 13 bases between the two germline ends. Germline V gene data show CDR1 as SGHRS and CDR2 as YFSETQ. The CDR3 nucleotides are TGCGCCAGCAGCTTGGCCGGCAGCCTAGGCTATGGCTACACCTTC. Translated: CASSLAGSLGYGYTF.

This clone has just one count. The V gene is TRBV7-2, the J gene TRBJ2-1; 8 nucleotides align to TRBD1. The trim removed 5 bases at V and 2 bases at J, leaving 2 bases unmatched. This CDR3 has 14 residues. CDR1 and CDR2 from the germline V gene are SGHTA and FQGNSA. CDR3 amino acids: CASSPGQAYNEQFF. In DNA form, the CDR3 reads TGTGCCAGCAGCCCGGGACAGGCCTACAATGAGCAGTTCTTC.

The chain couples TRBV6-5 to TRBJ1-4, with 7 nucleotides matching TRBD1. V lost 2 bases, J lost 3 bases, and 3 bases stayed unmatched. The length of the CDR3 is 15 residues. Germline assignment: CDR1 MNHEY and CDR2 SVGAGI. This chain's CDR3 is CASSYQGQPNEKLFF. The DNA for the CDR3 is TGTGCCAGCAGTTACCAGGGACAGCCTAATGAAAAACTGTTTTTT.

The chain carries TRBV4-3 and TRBJ1-2, with 7 bases matching TRBD1. This CDR3 is 14 amino acids long. V trimming: 0 bases; J trimming: 4 bases; junction bases outside the gene matches: 2. The germline V gene has CDR1 LGHNA and CDR2 YSLEER. The chain's CDR3 is CASSQDQGVYGYTF. In DNA form, the CDR3 reads TGCGCCAGCAGCCAAGATCAGGGGGTCTATGGCTACACCTTC.

The gene calls are TRBV5-1 and TRBJ1-4, with 8 nucleotides matching TRBD1. Germline V CDR1 and CDR2: SGHRS, YFSETQ. The CDR3 spans 17 residues. J lost 8 bases, V lost 2 bases, and 14 bases had no gene match. The CDR3 loop reads CASSFSPLDRAGEKLFF. Written as DNA, the CDR3 is TGCGCCAGCAGCTTTTCCCCCCTGGACAGGGCGGGGGAAAAACTGTTTTTT. The complete variable domain, with remaining parts taken from reference TRBV5-1 and TRBJ1-4, reads KAGVTQTPRYLIKTRGQQVTLSCSPISGHRSVSWYQQTPGQGLQFLFEYFSETQRNKGNFPGRFSGRQFSNSRSEMNVSTLELGDSALYLCASSFSPLDRAGEKLFFGSGTQLSVL.

The rearrangement uses TRBV7-2 and TRBJ2-5, with D possibly being TRBD2 (5 bases). Germline V gives CDR1 SGHTA, CDR2 FQGNSA. The CDR3 covers 13 residues. Trimming took 2 bases from V and 1 from J, leaving 5 bases between them. The CDR3, as DNA: TGTGCCAGCAGCTTACGGGGCCAAGAGACCCAGTACTTC. The encoded protein is CASSLRGQETQYF.

The gene calls are TRBV27 and TRBJ2-3, with a tentative D call TRBD2 (6 bases). V was pared by 5 bases and J by 4 bases, with 16 bases between. Germline CDR1 and CDR2: MNHEY and SMNVEV (reference sequence). The CDR3 runs to 15 residues. CDR3 DNA sequence: TGTGCCAGCAGTATCGGAGGGTCTACCCCAGATACGCAGTATTTT. It translates to CASSIGGSTPDTQYF.

V usage is TRBV4-1 and J usage is TRBJ2-1; D perhaps matches TRBD2 (5 bases). CDR1 and CDR2 (germline): MGHRA, YSYEKL. V was trimmed by 1 base and J by 8 bases, leaving 15 bases between them. The CDR3 sequence is 15 residues long. The CDR3 sequence: CASSQVFRGSDEQFF. DNA for the CDR3: TGCGCCAGCAGCCAAGTATTTCGTGGGAGCGATGAGCAGTTCTTC.